The clone carrying this T cell receptor beta chain was counted only a few times. Its target is unknown. The authors distributed each subset's genomic DNA evenly over several immunoSEQ plates. The data were produced by immunoSEQ multiplex PCR, yet TCRdb's version contains in-frame clones alone and is incomplete. The table has 1,400,000 or so clones, approximately 98.5% seen once. Donors were healthy HIV-negative adults without recent acute infections or vaccinations. The V gene lost 6 bases and the J gene lost 4 bases, with 7 bases spanning the gap. The CDR3 runs 11 residues. The germline V gene has CDR1 SGHRS and CDR2 YFSETQ. The sample comes from a study of shared clonotypes between healthy human individuals. Study-wide points: Naive subsets usually exceeded memory subsets in estimated richness.

This sequence originates from a man aged 25-45 years in good health. The sample taken for sequencing was naive CD4+ T cells sorted from blood. Subset meaning: CD45RA+ positively selected. This rearrangement joins TRBV5-1 to TRBJ1-2; tentatively, D is TRBD1 (6 bases). The CDR3 region has the DNA TGCGCCAGCACACAGGGCTATGGCTACACCTTC. Protein: CASTQGYGYTF.